The next 5 T cell receptor beta chains were all read from a single sample in a study of blood T cell repertoires in COVID-19. Profiling relied on immunoSEQ multiplex PCR, and the TCRdb table lists in-frame clones only, not all of them. The repertoire holds 120,000 to 150,000 clones, with 80% to 85% as singletons. Sequenced sample: peripheral blood. The receptors derive from a woman of 80 years or more with acute or convalescent COVID-19.

This clone showed up just a few times. The chain combines TRBV28 with TRBJ1-2, with unresolved D. This CDR3 region has 15 residues. V was shortened by 3 bases and J by 3 bases, with 14 bases between the two germline ends. CDR1 and CDR2 (germline): MDHEN, SYDVKM. The CDR3 spells CASSFGLVADYGYTF. As DNA, the CDR3 is TGTGCCAGCAGTTTCGGGTTGGTGGCTGACTATGGCTACACCTTC.

The genes are TRBV19 and TRBJ2-7, with 8 positions matching TRBD2. CDR1 and CDR2 (germline): LNHDA, SQIVND (reference sequence). Trimming cost V 6 bases and J 3 bases; bases outside gene matches: 4. This CDR3 is 13 amino acids long. The CDR3 DNA reads as TGTGCCAGTAGACCAGCGGGAGTCTACGAGCAGTACTTC. Its protein product is CASRPAGVYEQYF.

In its sample, this clone was seen once. This rearrangement joins TRBV12-3 or TRBV12-4 to TRBJ1-2; 7 bases agree with TRBD1. V lost 6 bases, J lost 6 bases, and 7 bases stayed unmatched. This CDR3 is 13 amino acids long. The CDR3 region has the DNA TGTGCCAGCAGCCCGACAGGGCGGGATGGCTACACCTTC. Its protein is CASSPTGRDGYTF.

The chain is built from TRBV5-1 and TRBJ1-1, with a tentative D call TRBD1 (5 bases). The CDR3 extends over 15 amino acids. From germline, CDR1 is SGHRS and CDR2 YFSETQ. The germline V and J ends were trimmed by 2 bases and 0 bases, with 11 bases remaining between them. The CDR3 DNA reads as TGCGCCAGCAGCTTAGACAGTGGGGTGAACACTGAAGCTTTCTTT. Amino acids: CASSLDSGVNTEAFF.

J is TRBJ1-3 and V is TRBV11-2; possibly TRBD1 for D (6 bases). This CDR3 comprises 16 residues. Germline V gene sequence: CDR1 SGHAT, CDR2 FQNNGV. V lost 4 bases and J lost 5, with 18 bases in between. CDR3 loop: CASSSWMGRGRNTIYF. The CDR3 nucleotides read TGTGCCAGCAGCTCGTGGATGGGGCGGGGGCGAAACACCATATATTTT.